These 19 T cell receptor beta chains originate from one sample sequenced in a study of CD8 T cells in ankylosing spondylitis. A single record per CDR3 protein comes from TCRdb applying MiXCR to the 5' RACE reads. This sample yields a few hundred thousand distinct CDR3 sequences, of which around 10% are seen a single time; around 10% belongs to the top ten. Source material: blood, either unsorted or a sorted T cell fraction (not recorded which). These receptors originate from a female donor with ankylosing spondylitis or in good health (not recorded which).

The V gene is TRBV6-2 or TRBV6-3, the J gene TRBJ2-2; a weak D match, TRBD2 (5 bases). CDR1 and CDR2 from the germline V gene are MNHEY and SVGEGT. Deletions cut 6 bases from V and 8 bases from J, with 10 bases between. This CDR3 is 12 amino acids long. This chain's CDR3 is CASRTLAGELFF. The CDR3 DNA reads TGTGCCAGCAGGACCTTAGCGGGGGAGCTGTTTTTT.

This clonotype has ten or more counts. The chain joins TRBV5-1 to TRBJ2-3; tentative D call: TRBD2 (5 bases). This CDR3 contains 17 residues. Trimming cost V 0 bases and J 3 bases, with 17 bases left between them. Germline V lookup: CDR1 SGHRS, CDR2 YFSETQ. The CDR3 reads CASSLASTGIRTDTQYF. Here the CDR3 DNA reads TGCGCCAGCAGCTTGGCCAGTACGGGAATACGGACAGATACGCAGTATTTT. The full variable domain, with the rest looked up from reference TRBV5-1 and TRBJ2-3, is KAGVTQTPRYLIKTRGQQVTLSCSPISGHRSVSWYQQTPGQGLQFLFEYFSETQRNKGNFPGRFSGRQFSNSRSEMNVSTLELGDSALYLCASSLASTGIRTDTQYFGPGTRLTVL.

This clonotype was detected many times. V usage is TRBV5-1 and J usage is TRBJ2-3; D perhaps matches TRBD2 (6 bases). Trimming stripped 2 bases from V and 5 bases from J, with 12 bases between. The germline V gene encodes CDR1 SGHRS and CDR2 YFSETQ. The CDR3 is made up of 14 amino acids. The CDR3 DNA follows: TGCGCCAGCAGCTTCGGGGGATTTGAAGATACGCAGTATTTT. It translates to CASSFGGFEDTQYF.

This chain uses TRBV7-2 with TRBJ1-4; TRBD1 matches 8 bases. Trimming removed 3 bases from V and 5 bases from J; junction bases left unmatched: 5. This CDR3 comprises 15 residues. The germline V gene encodes CDR1 SGHTA and CDR2 FQGNSA. In DNA, the CDR3 is TGTGCCAGCAGCTTGACCGGGACAGGAAATGAAAAACTGTTTTTT. Translated: CASSLTGTGNEKLFF.

Notes on this clonotype: Since a much larger clone is just one base distant, this may be a read error. The chain uses TRBV6-5 and TRBJ2-1; 8 bases align to TRBD2. Germline V CDR1 and CDR2: MNHEY, SVGAGI. The CDR3 loop spans 14 amino acids. CDR3: CASSYSGDYYEQFF. Written as DNA, the CDR3 is TGTGCCAGCAGTTATAGCGGGGACTACTATGAGCAGTTCTTC.

There are a few counts of this clonotype. The rearrangement links TRBV7-9 to TRBJ1-6, with a tentative D call TRBD1 (5 bases). This CDR3 region has 15 residues. V lost 5 bases and J lost 9, with 17 bases in between. CDR1 is SEHNR and CDR2 is FQNEAQ in the germline V gene (reference sequence). In DNA form, the CDR3 reads TGTGCCAGCAGCCTACGGACGGGGGATAGTTCACCCCTCCACTTT. Translation: CASSLRTGDSSPLHF.

The rearrangement links TRBV5-6 to TRBJ1-6, with D uncertain. V dropped 3 bases and J dropped 8 bases, with 21 bases sitting between them. Germline values: CDR1 SGHDT, CDR2 YYEEEE. The CDR3 has 17 amino acids. The CDR3 DNA sequence: TGTGCCAGCAGCTCGGCGCCCTCGAGGGCCAGTGATTCACCCCTCCACTTT. It translates to CASSSAPSRASDSPLHF.

This clonotype was detected a few times. V is TRBV7-9 and J is TRBJ1-2; 8 bases align to TRBD1. After removal of 5 bases from V and 6 bases from J, the junction contained 8 bases not matched to a gene. From germline, CDR1 is SEHNR and CDR2 FQNEAQ (reference sequence). This CDR3 is 14 amino acids long. CDR3 sequence: CASSGRGTGDGYTF. The CDR3 nucleotides read TGTGCCAGCAGCGGCCGCGGGACAGGCGATGGCTACACCTTC.

This clonotype was counted a few times. The V and J genes are TRBV15 and TRBJ2-5; D might be TRBD2 (5 bases). The germline gives CDR1 LNHNV, CDR2 YYDKDF (reference sequence). Trimming stripped 4 bases from V and 5 bases from J, with 8 bases between. The CDR3 covers 12 residues. CDR3 in DNA: TGTGCCACCAGCAAAGAGCGGGAGACCCAGTACTTC. It codes for CATSKERETQYF. The full variable domain, rest sourced from reference TRBV15 and TRBJ2-5, is DAMVIQNPRYQVTQFGKPVTLSCSQTLNHNVMYWYQQKSSQAPKLLFHYYDKDFNNEADTPDNFQSRRPNTSFCFLDIRSPGLGDTAMYLCATSKERETQYFGPGTRLLVL.

This clonotype was counted at least ten times. The chain links TRBV27 to TRBJ1-1; D might be TRBD1 (5 bases). The CDR3 has 15 amino acids. With 3 bases removed from V and 0 bases from J, the gap between germline ends came to 11 bases. Germline CDR1 reads MNHEY; CDR2 reads SMNVEV (reference sequence). CDR3 in DNA: TGTGCCAGCAGTTTGGGCCTGACAGTGAACACTGAAGCTTTCTTT. Its protein is CASSLGLTVNTEAFF.

This clonotype was seen only once. An end of the junction does not agree with germline; a read error may underlie this. This chain links TRBV5-1 with TRBJ1-5; 10 bases fit TRBD1. The CDR3 loop spans 18 amino acids. Germline values: CDR1 SGHRS, CDR2 YFSETQ. Here the CDR3 reads CPSSPDPGTGVRNQPQHF. DNA for the CDR3: TGCCCCAGCAGCCCGGATCCCGGGACAGGGGTTCGCAATCAGCCCCAGCATTTT.

This clonotype has at least ten counts. The chain uses TRBV29-1 and TRBJ1-2; the D gene is possibly TRBD1 (5 bases). This CDR3 comprises 14 residues. Trimming shortened V by 0 bases and J by 4 bases, and 12 bases separated the two germline ends. Germline values: CDR1 SQVTM, CDR2 ANQGSEA. CDR3 residues: CSVEDLGTGYGYTF. CDR3 bases: TGCAGCGTTGAAGATCTCGGGACCGGCTATGGCTACACCTTC.

This clonotype was counted between two and nine times. The CDR3 DNA reads TGTGCCAGTGGGATCGTTGGACTAGCGGGGCAGTTCTTC. It yields the protein CASGIVGLAGQFF. The chain is built from TRBV3-1 and TRBJ2-1; 11 nucleotides agree with TRBD2. CDR1 and CDR2 (germline): LGHDT, YNNKEL (reference sequence). CDR3 length equals 13 residues. V gave up 9 bases and J gave up 12 bases; unmatched junction bases: 10.

The chain carries TRBV18 and TRBJ2-2; the D is unclear. Germline CDR1 and CDR2: KGHSH and LQKENI. The ends were cut back, 6 bases at V and 5 bases at J, with 10 bases in the middle. The CDR3 totals 13 residues. The CDR3 coding sequence is TGTGCCAGCTCGAGCCAACGGACCGGGGAGCTGTTTTTT. This codes for CASSSQRTGELFF.

In its sample, this clonotype was seen many times. The V and J genes are TRBV18 and TRBJ1-6; no reliable D call. CDR3 length equals 16 residues. The V end lost 3 bases, the J end lost 7 bases, and 16 bases lay between the germline ends. Germline V gives CDR1 KGHSH, CDR2 LQKENI. The CDR3, as DNA: TGTGCCAGCTCACCTAACGGATCGGCGCGGAATTCACCCCTCCACTTT. As protein: CASSPNGSARNSPLHF.

This clonotype was observed at least ten times. The V and J genes are TRBV18 and TRBJ1-1, with D possibly TRBD1 on 5 matching bases. Trimming removed 3 bases at V and 3 bases at J, with 5 bases between. The CDR3 sequence is 12 residues long. The germline gives CDR1 KGHSH, CDR2 LQKENI. CDR3 bases: TGTGCCAGCTCACCGACAGACACTGAAGCTTTCTTT. Translation: CASSPTDTEAFF.

This clonotype has ten or more counts. V is TRBV5-1 and J is TRBJ1-1; a weak D match, TRBD1 (5 bases). The CDR3 covers 14 residues. Germline CDR1 is SGHRS and CDR2 is YFSETQ. Trimming removed 2 bases from V and 5 bases from J, with 13 bases in between. In DNA form, the CDR3 reads TGCGCCAGCAGCTTAGCGGGGGATATGACTGAAGCTTTCTTT. Its protein is CASSLAGDMTEAFF.

This clonotype was recorded at least ten times. The chain recombines TRBV20-1 with TRBJ1-6, with D possibly being TRBD1 (6 bases). Trimming cost V 5 bases and J 4 bases, with 15 bases left between them. The CDR3 has 15 residues. CDR1 is DFQATT, CDR2 SNEGSKA, per germline (reference sequence). CDR3 amino acids: CSAFRQGSYNSPLHF. CDR3 bases: TGCAGTGCTTTCCGGCAGGGGAGTTATAATTCACCCCTCCACTTT.

This clonotype was observed a handful of times. As DNA, the CDR3 is TGCGCCAGCAGCCCGGGGACTAGCAGCCAAGAGACCCAGTACTTC. Amino acid sequence: CASSPGTSSQETQYF. The chain is built from TRBV4-1 and TRBJ2-5; 9 nucleotides line up with TRBD2. V dropped 4 bases and J dropped 1; count of bases not matched to a gene: 4. The CDR3 runs to 15 residues. The germline gives CDR1 MGHRA, CDR2 YSYEKL.